Below, 16 T cell receptor beta chains from the same sample are listed, as sequenced in a study of blood T cell repertoires in COVID-19. Assay: immunoSEQ multiplex PCR; the TCRdb copy retains only in-frame clones and omits some. The sample lists 200,000 to 250,000 clones; roughly 80% were seen once. The specimen sequenced was peripheral blood. These receptors all stem from a woman aged 70-85 years with active or convalescent COVID-19.

This chain connects TRBV6-5 to TRBJ1-1, with D tentatively TRBD1 (5 bases). This CDR3 has 14 residues. Germline-derived CDR1 and CDR2 are MNHEY and SVGAGI. Trimming cost V 6 bases and J 10 bases, with 21 bases left between them. In nucleotides, the CDR3 is TGTGCCAGCAGCGGGGGGGTCGTGGGGAGAGTAGCTTTCTTT. This gives the protein CASSGGVVGRVAFF.

This chain joins TRBV30 and TRBJ2-7; 14 bases match TRBD2. The junction had 8 bases not matched to a gene; V was cut back by 3 bases and J by 7 bases. The CDR3 spans 15 residues. Germline CDR1 is GTSNPN and CDR2 is SVGIG (reference sequence). The CDR3: CAWSAGLAGAGEQYF. DNA for the CDR3: TGTGCCTGGAGCGCGGGACTAGCGGGGGCAGGGGAGCAGTACTTC.

This clone has ten or more counts. V and J are TRBV13 and TRBJ2-7, with TRBD2 matching over 8 bases. The germline V gene encodes CDR1 PRHDT and CDR2 FYEKMQ (reference sequence). This CDR3 is 17 amino acids long. Trimming cost V 4 bases and J 3 bases; bases outside gene matches: 14. CDR3: CASSSALGLALNYEQYF. CDR3 DNA sequence: TGTGCCAGCAGCTCGGCCCTCGGACTAGCACTGAACTACGAGCAGTACTTC.

The V call is TRBV5-1, the J call TRBJ2-2; perhaps TRBD2 as D (6 bases). The CDR3 has 15 amino acids. Germline loops: CDR1 SGHRS, CDR2 YFSETQ. V was clipped by 0 bases and J by 3 bases, with 9 bases between them. The CDR3 nucleotides are TGCGCCAGCAGCTTGGCGGTAGCGGACACCGGGGAGCTGTTTTTT. It is translated as CASSLAVADTGELFF.

The chain's CDR3 is CASRTGSGYGYTF. DNA for the CDR3: TGTGCCAGTAGGACAGGGTCCGGCTATGGCTACACCTTC. This chain links TRBV4-2 with TRBJ1-2; 8 bases align to TRBD1. CDR3 length equals 13 residues. Germline lookup yields CDR1 LGHNA and CDR2 YNFKEQ. The V and J ends lost 9 bases and 4 bases, in that order; junction bases with no gene match: 7.

This clone was detected once. The CDR3, as DNA: TGTGCCAGCAGCCGTACCTTTCCGGGAGTAAACTACGAGCAGTACTTC. Translating gives CASSRTFPGVNYEQYF. V and J are TRBV14 and TRBJ2-7; a weak D match, TRBD2 (6 bases). CDR3 length: 16 residues. Germline CDR1 is SGHDN and CDR2 is FVKESK. Trimming cost V 4 bases and J 3 bases, with 19 bases left between them.

The chain has TRBV24-1 and TRBJ2-1, with unresolved D. CDR1 and CDR2 (germline): KGHDR, SFDVKD. The CDR3 is 12 amino acids. V dropped 4 bases and J dropped 11 bases, with 11 bases sitting between them. Here the CDR3 reads CATSDQAQQQFF. CDR3 sequence (DNA): TGTGCCACCAGTGACCAAGCACAGCAGCAGTTCTTC.

The chain uses TRBV19 and TRBJ2-2, with 9 positions matching TRBD2. Trimming at V came to 3 bases and at J to 0 bases, leaving 8 bases not matched to a gene. This CDR3 is 18 amino acids long. Looked up from germline, CDR1 is LNHDA and CDR2 is SQIVND (reference sequence). The CDR3 loop reads CASSMYSSGAANTGELFF. The CDR3 DNA follows: TGTGCCAGTAGTATGTATTCTAGCGGGGCTGCGAACACCGGGGAGCTGTTTTTT.

The gene calls are TRBV5-4 and TRBJ2-5, with TRBD2 identical over 9 bases. The ends lost 1 base at V and 0 bases at J; junction bases unmatched: 1. CDR3 size: 15 residues. Germline CDR1 SGHNT, CDR2 YYREEE (reference sequence). CDR3 sequence: CASSLTSGYQETQYF. The CDR3 bases are TGTGCCAGCAGCTTGACTAGCGGGTACCAAGAGACCCAGTACTTC. The variable domain in full, with the rest retrieved from reference TRBV5-4 and TRBJ2-5, is ETGVTQSPTHLIKTRGQQVTLRCSSQSGHNTVSWYQQALGQGPQFIFQYYREEENGRGNFPPRFSGLQFPNYSSELNVNALELDDSALYLCASSLTSGYQETQYFGPGTRLLVL.

The genes are TRBV7-2 and TRBJ2-7; 9 bases map to TRBD1. There are 14 residues in the CDR3. Germline assignment: CDR1 SGHTA and CDR2 FQGNSA. The ends lost 9 bases at V and 2 bases at J; junction bases unmatched: 8. CDR3 in DNA: TGTGCCAGTGCCCCGGGACAGGGAACCTACGAGCAGTACTTC. Its translation is CASAPGQGTYEQYF.

The CDR3 nucleotides read TGTGCCATCAGTGAGTCGAAAATAAGCAGGGCCGGTGAAAAACTGTTTTTT. This translates into CAISESKISRAGEKLFF. The chain couples TRBV10-3 to TRBJ1-4, with a tentative D call TRBD1 (5 bases). Deletions cut 0 bases from V and 7 bases from J, with 18 bases between. CDR1 is ENHRY and CDR2 is SYGVKD in the germline V gene. The CDR3 is made up of 17 amino acids.

V and J are TRBV4-1 and TRBJ2-5; 11 bases agree with TRBD1. After removal of 5 bases from V and 4 bases from J, the junction contained 12 bases not matched to a gene. The CDR3 covers 17 residues. CDR1 is MGHRA, CDR2 YSYEKL, per germline. CDR3 sequence (DNA): TGCGCCAGCAGCGCCTACCCTGGACAGGGGGCCTTAGAGACCCAGTACTTC. Its protein product is CASSAYPGQGALETQYF.

V and J are TRBV6-2 or TRBV6-3 and TRBJ2-3; 7 nucleotides agree with TRBD1. The CDR3 loop spans 15 amino acids. V dropped 5 bases and J dropped 1; count of bases not matched to a gene: 6. From germline, CDR1 is MNHEY and CDR2 SVGEGT. CDR3 amino acids: CASSAQGWGTDTQYF. CDR3 nucleotides: TGTGCCAGCAGTGCACAGGGGTGGGGCACAGATACGCAGTATTTT.

This clone was observed a few times. This rearrangement joins TRBV14 to TRBJ1-4, with 8 nucleotides matching TRBD1. The germline V gene has CDR1 SGHDN and CDR2 FVKESK. This CDR3 is built from 15 residues. V shed 4 bases and J 8 bases; nucleotides not matched to a gene: 9. CDR3 in amino acids: CASSPGVGQGEKLFF. CDR3 DNA: TGTGCCAGCAGCCCCGGTGTAGGACAGGGCGAAAAACTGTTTTTT.

The genes are TRBV7-9 and TRBJ1-4; a weak D match, TRBD1 (6 bases). Trimming pared 4 bases from V and 12 bases from J, leaving 12 bases between. The CDR3 has 12 residues. Germline values: CDR1 SEHNR, CDR2 FQNEAQ (reference sequence). In DNA form, the CDR3 reads TGTGCCAGCAGCTCGGACAGACAACAACTGTTTTTT. Encoded protein: CASSSDRQQLFF.

This CDR3 reads CASSPEGYNEQFF. Here the CDR3 DNA reads TGTGCCAGCAGCCCCGAGGGCTACAATGAGCAGTTCTTC. V gene TRBV5-6 combines with J gene TRBJ2-1, with D tentatively TRBD2 (5 bases). Germline V gene data show CDR1 as SGHDT and CDR2 as YYEEEE. The CDR3 is 13 residues long. The V end was cut by 4 bases, the J end by 3 bases, with 8 bases between.